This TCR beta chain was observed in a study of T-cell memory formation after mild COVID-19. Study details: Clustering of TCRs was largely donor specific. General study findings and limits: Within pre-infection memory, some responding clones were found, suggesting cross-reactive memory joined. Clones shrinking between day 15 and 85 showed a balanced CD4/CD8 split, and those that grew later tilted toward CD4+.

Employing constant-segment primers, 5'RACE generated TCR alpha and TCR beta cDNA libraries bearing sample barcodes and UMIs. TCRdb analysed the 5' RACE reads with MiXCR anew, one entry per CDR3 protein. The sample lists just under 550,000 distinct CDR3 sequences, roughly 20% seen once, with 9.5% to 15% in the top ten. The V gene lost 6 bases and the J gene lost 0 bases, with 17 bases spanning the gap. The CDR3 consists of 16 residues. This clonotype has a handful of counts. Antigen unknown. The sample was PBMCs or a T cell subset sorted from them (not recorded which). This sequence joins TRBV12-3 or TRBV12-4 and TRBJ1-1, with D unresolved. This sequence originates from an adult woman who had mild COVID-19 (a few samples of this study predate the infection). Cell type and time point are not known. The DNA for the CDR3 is TGTGCCAGCAGGGACGGACGGGAACTCATGAACACTGAAGCTTTCTTT. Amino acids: CASRDGRELMNTEAFF.